The entry below describes one TCR beta chain. The count of this clone is one. Its antigen is still unknown. No base qualities exist here, and no much larger clone lies one base off it. Receptor libraries were prepared by the immunoSEQ multiplex PCR assay. TCRdb mirrors the immuneACCESS table, restricted to in-frame sequences. Some clones are absent from its copies; in checked studies, under half trace to an unresolved V gene, and the reason for the others is unknown. In all, the sample holds about 76,000 clones, and 92% of those were seen once. The ten largest clones add up to approximately 1.6% of the sample. This record belongs to a study of T cell changes during pregnancy in multiple sclerosis (dated by TCRdb to the late 2010s). Describing the broader study: The study looked at changes in the T cell repertoire across pregnancy in women with multiple sclerosis.

Taken from cysteine to phenylalanine, the CDR3 has 14 residues. Here the CDR3 DNA is all that survives: 42 bases in frame from base 1. CDR1 is given as MDHEN and CDR2 as SYDVKM, both from the germline V gene. Between the V and J ends, shortened by 8 bases and 1 base respectively, the junction contains 15 bases. The sequence came from a female donor in good health, enrolled as a control in a pregnancy study. This specimen consisted of peripheral blood, obtained in the first trimester of pregnancy. The rearranged chain carries TRBV28 and TRBJ2-7; the D region possibly corresponds to TRBD2 (5 bases align). The nucleotides read TGTGCCAGCGGGAGCTGGCGGGCGTCCTACGAGCAGTACTTC. This yields the protein CASGSWRASYEQYF. The CDR3 plus the reference TRBV28 and TRBJ2-7 genes for the other parts give the full variable domain: DVKVTQSSRYLVKRTGEKVFLECVQDMDHENMFWYRQDPGLGLRLIYFSYDVKMKEKGDIPEGYSVSREKKERFSLILESASTNQTSMYLCASGSWRASYEQYFGPGTRLTVT.